This T cell receptor beta chain was recorded in a study of T-cell reconstitution after alpha-beta-depleted transplantation in children. This CDR3 contains 13 residues. V gave up 5 bases and J gave up 2 bases, with 10 bases separating them. TCRbeta library construction was performed incorporating unique molecular identifiers. TCRdb ran MiXCR on the PCR reads and lists one entry per CDR3 protein. The sample includes around 360,000 distinct CDR3 sequences, 9% to 12% of them seen just once. This receptor was obtained from a human donor who donated a stem cell graft to a child with acute lymphoblastic leukemia. The chain carries TRBV12-3 or TRBV12-4 and TRBJ2-7, with D uncertain. The sequenced sample was PBMCs from the stem cell graft donor, obtained from the stem cell graft. DNA for the CDR3: TGTGCCAGCAGTAACGGCAGCCCCTACGAGCAGTACTTC. It is translated as CASSNGSPYEQYF.